These 24 T cell receptor beta chains were all obtained from the same sample, sequenced in a study of metastatic and nonmetastatic thyroid tumors. Patients underwent thyroid surgery, and none had received any treatment before it. TCRdb used MiXCR to call clones anew from the PCR reads. This sample carries tens of thousands of clones, 25% to 35% of them seen once, and the ten largest clones take roughly 15%. Sequencing was carried out using blood. The receptors originated from a female donor with papillary thyroid cancer or a benign thyroid nodule (not recorded which). Some clones in this sample may be carry-over from other donors' samples.

This clone was seen a handful of times. The gene calls are TRBV27 and TRBJ2-1; the match to TRBD2 covers 9 bases. The V and J ends lost 5 bases and 3 bases, in that order; junction bases with no gene match: 11. Germline V lookup: CDR1 MNHEY, CDR2 SMNVEV (reference sequence). The CDR3 runs to 17 residues. CDR3 DNA sequence: TGTGCCAGCAGTGACCCTCTAGCGGGAAAGGGCTACAATGAGCAGTTCTTC. This codes for CASSDPLAGKGYNEQFF.

This clone was picked up many times. The V and J genes are TRBV7-9 and TRBJ1-4; D is undetermined. V was clipped by 5 bases and J by 4 bases, with 14 bases between them. There are 15 residues in the CDR3. Per the germline V gene, CDR1 is SEHNR and CDR2 is FQNEAQ (reference sequence). The CDR3 here is CASSPLAGVNEKLFF. As DNA, the CDR3 is TGTGCCAGCAGCCCCCTTGCCGGGGTTAATGAAAAACTGTTTTTT.

In its sample, this clone was seen a few times. The V gene is TRBV12-3 or TRBV12-4, the J gene TRBJ1-6, with 8 positions matching TRBD1. The V segment lost 5 bases and the J segment 7 bases; nucleotides outside the gene matches: 4. The CDR3 is 14 residues long. The CDR3 region has the DNA TGTGCCAGCAGTCAGGGGGCGGAGAATTCACCCCTCCACTTT. Protein sequence: CASSQGAENSPLHF.

The chain has TRBV6-1 and TRBJ2-1; 14 bases line up with TRBD2. The CDR3 runs 16 residues. Germline CDR1 is MNHNS and CDR2 is SASEGT. V lost 3 bases to trimming and J lost 8 bases; unmatched junction nucleotides: 6. This chain's CDR3 is CASSDRTSGGSDEQFF. CDR3 bases: TGTGCCAGCAGTGACCGGACTAGCGGGGGGTCTGATGAGCAGTTCTTC.

This clone has only a few counts. The CDR3 coding sequence is TGTGCCAGCAGAATGGGACAGGGACCCGGGGAGCTGTTTTTT. Its translation: CASRMGQGPGELFF. The chain combines TRBV12-3 or TRBV12-4 with TRBJ2-2, with 9 bases aligning to TRBD1. Trimming at V came to 6 bases and at J to 6 bases, leaving 5 bases not matched to a gene. CDR3 size: 14 residues.

This clone came up a few times. The V and J genes are TRBV6-1 and TRBJ2-6, with D unresolved. Between the trimmed V and J ends, which lost 7 bases and 0 bases, there was a span of 13 bases. This CDR3 has 16 amino acids. Germline assignment: CDR1 MNHNS and CDR2 SASEGT. Here the CDR3 reads CASTYDGLSGANVLTF. The CDR3 DNA reads as TGTGCCAGCACATATGACGGGCTCTCTGGGGCCAACGTCCTGACTTTC.

This clone showed up many times. The rearrangement joins TRBV24-1 to TRBJ2-3; 10 nucleotides agree with TRBD2. Germline V CDR1 and CDR2: KGHDR, SFDVKD. The CDR3 is made up of 16 amino acids. J gave up 3 bases and V 2 bases, and 4 bases lay outside the gene matches. The CDR3, as DNA: TGTGCCACCAGTGATTATGGTAGCGGGGGGACAGATACGCAGTATTTT. Translation gives CATSDYGSGGTDTQYF.

The V and J genes are TRBV12-3 or TRBV12-4 and TRBJ2-1, with D perhaps assigned TRBD1 or TRBD2 (7 bases each). The CDR3 has 15 amino acids. Trimming stripped 4 bases from V and 4 bases from J, with 14 bases between. CDR3 loop: CASSSDREGYNEQFF. DNA for the CDR3: TGTGCCAGCAGTTCAGACAGGGAGGGGTACAATGAGCAGTTCTTC.

The chain recombines TRBV5-1 with TRBJ1-6; TRBD1 might be the D (5 bases). Germline-derived CDR1 and CDR2 are SGHRS and YFSETQ. Trimming removed 1 base from V and 7 bases from J, with 12 bases in between. CDR3 size: 15 residues. CDR3 protein: CASSLTNRLNSPLHF. The CDR3 bases are TGCGCCAGCAGCTTGACTAACAGGTTAAATTCACCCCTCCACTTT.

The V call is TRBV4-1, the J call TRBJ2-7; TRBD1 matches at 8 bases. In germline, CDR1 is MGHRA, CDR2 YSYEKL. This CDR3 has 14 amino acids. V shed 4 bases and J 2 bases; nucleotides not matched to a gene: 4. CDR3 loop: CASSPGQGTYEQYF. The DNA for the CDR3 is TGCGCCAGCAGCCCCGGACAGGGAACCTACGAGCAGTACTTC.

This clone was found a few times. The chain joins TRBV10-1 to TRBJ2-1, with D hard to call. The germline V gene encodes CDR1 WNHNN and CDR2 SYGVQD (reference sequence). The V end lost 4 bases, the J end lost 6 bases, and 7 bases lay between the germline ends. The CDR3 is 12 amino acids. The CDR3, as DNA: TGCGCCAGCAGTGCAAATTTCAATGAGCAGTTCTTC. It translates to CASSANFNEQFF.

This chain joins TRBV20-1 and TRBJ2-7, with 7 bases aligning to TRBD1. Germline assignment: CDR1 DFQATT and CDR2 SNEGSKA (reference sequence). There are 12 residues in the CDR3. V lost 4 bases and J lost 7; bases outside the gene matches: 7. CDR3 sequence reads: CSAILTGIEQYF. CDR3 in DNA: TGCAGTGCTATACTGACAGGGATTGAGCAGTACTTC.

This clone was observed a handful of times. The junction does not match germline at one end; this may be a read error. The CDR3 DNA follows: TGTGCCAGCATACCCATCGGGGGAGCGGGAGGGAATGAGCAGCTCTTC. Its translation is CASIPIGGAGGNEQLF. The rearrangement joins TRBV6-1 to TRBJ2-1, with 10 bases lining up with TRBD2. The germline V gene has CDR1 MNHNS and CDR2 SASEGT. The CDR3 has 16 residues.

This CDR3 is CATSGDRVKETQYF. The CDR3 DNA reads TGTGCCACCAGTGGGGACAGGGTAAAAGAGACCCAGTACTTC. J is TRBJ2-5 and V is TRBV24-1, with 9 bases lining up with TRBD1. Germline CDR1 is KGHDR and CDR2 is SFDVKD. V shed 5 bases, J shed 3 bases, and the junction held 3 bases outside the gene matches. The CDR3 consists of 14 residues.

DNA of the CDR3: TGTGCCAGCAGCCAAGGACAGGGTATTTCCTACGAGCAGTACTTC. The encoded protein is CASSQGQGISYEQYF. The rearrangement links TRBV4-2 to TRBJ2-7, with 7 positions matching TRBD1. V gave up 1 base and J gave up 1 base; unmatched junction bases: 4. The CDR3 contains 15 residues. Germline V gene lookup returns CDR1 LGHNA and CDR2 YNFKEQ.

The table lists this clone with a few counts. The chain has TRBV10-1 and TRBJ2-7, with D perhaps TRBD1 or TRBD2 (5 bases each). V gave up 5 bases and J gave up 0 bases, with 17 bases separating them. The length of the CDR3 is 16 residues. Germline CDR1 WNHNN, CDR2 SYGVQD (reference sequence). This CDR3 reads CASSPTYRRSSYEQYF. The CDR3 DNA sequence: TGCGCCAGCAGTCCGACCTACAGGAGGAGCTCCTACGAGCAGTACTTC.

In this sample, this clone turned up a few times. V gene TRBV6-1 combines with J gene TRBJ2-7, with 16 bases aligning to TRBD2. The V gene end was trimmed by 8 bases and the J gene end by 2 bases; junction bases not matched to a gene: 6. The CDR3 has 16 residues. Germline values: CDR1 MNHNS, CDR2 SASEGT. The chain's CDR3 is CASGSGTSGRAYEQYF. CDR3 in DNA: TGTGCCAGCGGATCCGGGACTAGCGGGAGGGCCTACGAGCAGTACTTC.

This clone has just a few counts. The chain joins TRBV19 to TRBJ1-3; 8 positions agree with TRBD1. The V gene's germline CDR1 is LNHDA and CDR2 SQIVND (reference sequence). CDR3 length equals 17 residues. V shed 0 bases, J shed 2 bases, and the junction held 6 bases outside the gene matches. The CDR3, as DNA: TGTGCCAGTAGTATAGACGGGACAGGACGTACTGGAAACACCATATATTTT. Residues: CASSIDGTGRTGNTIYF.

A note on this clone: A much larger clone differs from this one at a single base, so this may be a read error. The chain links TRBV5-6 to TRBJ2-1; D ambiguous. V shed 7 bases and J shed 7 bases, with 9 bases lying between them. Germline CDR1 reads SGHDT; CDR2 reads YYEEEE. The CDR3 is 11 residues long. For the CDR3, the DNA is TGTGCCAGCGGCTCCGGGAATGAGCAGTTCTTC. Its translation: CASGSGNEQFF.

The CDR3 loop is CASSSAGAGSDTQYF. The DNA for the CDR3 is TGTGCCAGCAGTTCCGCAGGGGCGGGTTCAGATACGCAGTATTTT. The chain uses TRBV6-5 and TRBJ2-3; D perhaps matches TRBD1 (6 bases). V was pared by 4 bases and J by 4 bases, with 15 bases between. This CDR3 has 15 residues. The V gene's germline CDR1 is MNHEY and CDR2 SVGAGI.

For this clone: The conserved closing phenylalanine or tryptophan is absent in this CDR3, likely reflecting a read error. It is unclear where the CDR3 begins or ends on the DNA, so no DNA is shown, and the CDR3 is as TCRdb lists it. The V gene is TRBV6-1, the J gene TRBJ2-1; whether TRBD2, the table's D call, matches the DNA was not checked. The CDR3 numbers 14 amino acids, ends counted. CDR1 is MNHNS, CDR2 SASEGT, per germline. The CDR3 loop is CASSENYGLLAGKV.

This clone was detected only a few times. The chain couples TRBV6-2 or TRBV6-3 to TRBJ1-6, with TRBD1 as a possible D gene (6 bases). Germline V gene lookup returns CDR1 MNHEY and CDR2 SVGEGT. Trimming took 8 bases from V and 7 from J, leaving 12 bases between them. This CDR3 comprises 13 residues. CDR3 in amino acids: CASRTEGNSPLHF. In DNA form, the CDR3 reads TGTGCCAGCCGGACAGAGGGGAATTCACCCCTCCACTTT.

This clone appeared many times. This chain links TRBV7-3 with TRBJ2-7; D may be TRBD2 (5 bases). V gave up 2 bases and J gave up 3 bases, with 11 bases separating them. The CDR3 is 14 residues long. CDR1 and CDR2 (germline): SGHTA, FQGTGA. CDR3 loop: CASSLGGGLYEQYF. The CDR3 DNA reads as TGTGCCAGCAGCTTAGGTGGCGGACTCTACGAGCAGTACTTC. Full variable domain (missing parts from reference TRBV7-3 and TRBJ2-7): GAGVSQTPSNKVTEKGKYVELRCDPISGHTALYWYRQSLGQGPEFLIYFQGTGAADDSGLPNDRFFAVRPEGSVSTLKIQRTERGDSAVYLCASSLGGGLYEQYFGPGTRLTVT.

In this sample, this clone turned up a few times. The chain combines TRBV6-1 with TRBJ1-3; 7 nucleotides match TRBD1. The CDR3 is made up of 15 amino acids. Germline V CDR1 and CDR2: MNHNS, SASEGT. The junction had 4 bases not matched to a gene; V was cut back by 5 bases and J by 0 bases. CDR3 protein: CASSLTGASGNTIYF. The CDR3 nucleotides are TGTGCCAGCAGTTTAACAGGGGCCTCTGGAAACACCATATATTTT.